The sequence of this T cell receptor (beta chain) was determined in a study of CD8 T cells in ankylosing spondylitis. This clonotype was seen many times. Germline assignment: CDR1 DFQATT and CDR2 SNEGSKA (reference sequence). The V segment lost 0 bases and the J segment 5 bases; nucleotides outside the gene matches: 7. CDR3 size: 16 residues. Scientists made TCR beta libraries using quantitative 5'-RACE with molecular barcodes. TCRdb re-called the 5' RACE reads with MiXCR, one entry per CDR3 protein. Counted here are 250,000 to 400,000 distinct CDR3 sequences, roughly 10% occurring once; the ten biggest clones make up more than 7%.

The chain combines TRBV20-1 with TRBJ2-1, with TRBD2 identical over 10 bases. Specimen: blood, either unsorted or a sorted T cell fraction (not recorded which). The origin of this receptor is a female donor with ankylosing spondylitis or in good health (not recorded which). The CDR3 DNA reads TGCAGTGCTAGAGATCCTAGCGGGGGATTTAACAATGAGCAGTTCTTC. As protein: CSARDPSGGFNNEQFF.